Below are 26 T cell receptor beta chains sequenced from a single sample in a study of blood T cells in healthy people across ages. A second PCR, run for roughly 6 to 11 cycles, used a sample-barcoded 5' primer plus a J-beta primer mix. TCRdb used MiXCR to reprocess the 5' RACE reads, holding one entry per CDR3 protein. The sample includes about 1.1 million distinct CDR3 sequences, approximately 38% of them seen just once. The specimen sequenced was blood. The receptors originated from a man aged 18 to 30 in good health.

This clonotype has a handful of counts. This chain connects TRBV30 to TRBJ2-1, with 7 bases lining up with TRBD1. This CDR3 is 14 amino acids long. With V trimmed by 5 bases and J by 1 base, 5 bases remained unmatched. Germline V gene data show CDR1 as GTSNPN and CDR2 as SVGIG (reference sequence). The CDR3 DNA follows: TGTGCCTGGGCCGGGACAGCATCCTACAATGAGCAGTTCTTC. The encoded protein is CAWAGTASYNEQFF.

This clonotype was seen a few times. The chain carries TRBV7-9 and TRBJ1-4; D is unresolved. From germline, CDR1 is SEHNR and CDR2 FQNEAQ (reference sequence). V was trimmed by 5 bases and J by 5 bases, leaving 9 bases between them. The CDR3 has 13 amino acids. CDR3 sequence: CASSLEVNEKLFF. The CDR3 nucleotides are TGTGCCAGCAGCCTAGAAGTGAATGAAAAACTGTTTTTT. The variable domain in full, completed from reference TRBV7-9 and TRBJ1-4, reads DTGVSQNPRHKITKRGQNVTFRCDPISEHNRLYWYRQTLGQGPEFLTYFQNEAQLEKSRLLSDRFSAERPKGSFSTLEIQRTEQGDSAMYLCASSLEVNEKLFFGSGTQLSVL.

This clonotype was counted a few times. This sequence joins TRBV28 and TRBJ1-2; D is unclear. This CDR3 has 12 amino acids. V lost 7 bases to trimming and J lost 0 bases, with 6 bases between them. Per germline, CDR1 MDHEN and CDR2 SYDVKM. CDR3 sequence (DNA): TGTGCCAGCAACGCTGCTAACTATGGCTACACCTTC. It encodes CASNAANYGYTF.

Concerning this clonotype itself: The CDR3 does not close with the conserved phenylalanine or tryptophan, likely indicating a read error. This rearrangement joins TRBV12-3 or TRBV12-4 to TRBJ2-5; D possibly corresponds to TRBD2 (5 bases). The V and J ends lost 1 base and 5 bases respectively, with 20 bases between them. The CDR3 is 17 amino acids. The CDR3 DNA sequence: TGTGCCAGCAGTTTAGTACGATACGGACTTCACTGGGAGACCCAGTACGTC. It specifies CASSLVRYGLHWETQYV.

This clonotype showed up just once. The rearrangement uses TRBV13 and TRBJ1-6, with 7 bases that match TRBD1. Per the germline V gene, CDR1 is PRHDT and CDR2 is FYEKMQ (reference sequence). The CDR3 has 18 amino acids. The V and J ends lost 1 base and 4 bases, in that order; junction bases with no gene match: 10. This CDR3 reads CASSLVTGAASYNSPLHF. The CDR3 nucleotides read TGTGCCAGCAGCTTAGTCACAGGGGCCGCATCTTATAATTCACCCCTCCACTTT.

This clonotype was detected only a few times. The chain couples TRBV6-2 or TRBV6-3 to TRBJ1-1, with 7 bases fitting TRBD1. The CDR3 is made up of 14 amino acids. Germline CDR1 MNHEY, CDR2 SVGEGT. Trimming cost V 5 bases and J 0 bases; bases outside gene matches: 3. DNA for the CDR3: TGTGCCAGCAGTCAGGACAGGATGAACACTGAAGCTTTCTTT. It is translated as CASSQDRMNTEAFF.

V gene TRBV6-5 combines with J gene TRBJ1-6; D ambiguous. Germline V lookup: CDR1 MNHEY, CDR2 SVGAGI. V was cut by 6 bases and J by 7 bases, with 22 bases left in between. The CDR3 has 17 residues. This chain's CDR3 is CASSYTLHGTANSPLHF. For the CDR3, the DNA is TGTGCCAGCAGCTACACCCTACACGGCACGGCCAATTCACCCCTCCACTTT.

The chain links TRBV9 to TRBJ2-5; D is unclear. Germline assignment: CDR1 SGDLS and CDR2 YYNGEE. Trimming took off 0 bases at V and 11 bases at J, with 20 bases between the two ends. The CDR3 has 15 residues. CDR3 loop: CASSVGAWDYNEQYF. CDR3 DNA: TGTGCCAGCAGCGTAGGGGCCTGGGATTACAATGAGCAGTACTTC.

V is TRBV28 and J is TRBJ2-1, with D perhaps given as TRBD1 or TRBD2 (6 bases each). CDR1 is MDHEN, CDR2 SYDVKM, per germline. The V end was cut by 5 bases, the J end by 9 bases, with 14 bases between. This CDR3 spans 13 amino acids. The chain's CDR3 is CASSLGGPPEQFF. The CDR3 DNA follows: TGTGCCAGCAGTCTCGGGGGCCCCCCTGAGCAGTTCTTC.

This clonotype has only a few counts. The chain is built from TRBV14 and TRBJ2-1; 12 positions agree with TRBD2. CDR3 length: 18 amino acids. V lost 1 base, J lost 5 bases, and 9 bases stayed unmatched. Per germline, CDR1 SGHDN and CDR2 FVKESK. The CDR3 region has the DNA TGTGCCAGCAGCCAAGTCGGATCCGGACTAGCGGGGCACAATGAGCAGTTCTTC. This codes for CASSQVGSGLAGHNEQFF.

The chain links TRBV7-9 to TRBJ2-7; D ambiguous. V gave up 11 bases and J gave up 0 bases, with 8 bases separating them. The CDR3 has 11 amino acids. Germline V gene lookup returns CDR1 SEHNR and CDR2 FQNEAQ (reference sequence). This CDR3 is CALANSYEQYF. The CDR3 coding sequence is TGTGCCCTCGCTAACTCCTACGAGCAGTACTTC.

To note about this clonotype: A much larger clonotype is one base distant, so this may be a read error. The chain links TRBV4-3 to TRBJ1-2, with a possible D match to TRBD1 (5 bases). CDR1 is LGHNA, CDR2 YSLEER, per germline. This CDR3 has 15 amino acids. The CDR3, as DNA: TGCGTCAGCAGCCAAGTGAGGGGAGAGACCTATGGCTACACCTTC. Translation: CVSSQVRGETYGYTF.

This clonotype was seen a handful of times. The chain uses TRBV29-1 and TRBJ1-2; the D gene is possibly TRBD1 (5 bases). From germline, CDR1 is SQVTM and CDR2 ANQGSEA. Trimming pared 8 bases from V and 4 bases from J, leaving 17 bases between. The CDR3 covers 13 residues. The CDR3: CSIKFDRAYGYTF. The CDR3 DNA sequence: TGCAGCATCAAATTTGACAGAGCCTATGGCTACACCTTC.

V is TRBV27 and J is TRBJ2-3; D gene ambiguous. CDR1 and CDR2 (germline): MNHEY, SMNVEV (reference sequence). V was trimmed by 5 bases and J by 1 base, leaving 10 bases between them. The CDR3 consists of 14 residues. CDR3 in DNA: TGTGCCAGCAGTGCCATTGACGGCACAGATACGCAGTATTTT. It yields the protein CASSAIDGTDTQYF.

The rearrangement joins TRBV7-9 to TRBJ2-5; the D is unclear. Trimming shortened V by 1 base and J by 2 bases, and 11 bases separated the two germline ends. The CDR3 has 15 residues. Germline V gene data show CDR1 as SEHNR and CDR2 as FQNEAQ (reference sequence). The chain's CDR3 is CASSLVSRAQETQYF. The CDR3, as DNA: TGTGCCAGCAGCTTAGTAAGCCGGGCGCAAGAGACCCAGTACTTC.

The chain combines TRBV12-3 or TRBV12-4 with TRBJ2-4; D gene uncertain. This CDR3 contains 16 residues. Trimming stripped 2 bases from V and 0 bases from J, with 11 bases between. The CDR3 nucleotides are TGTGCCAGCAGTTTAAGCGTCTCCATAGCCAAAAACATTCAGTACTTC. It specifies CASSLSVSIAKNIQYF.

This clonotype was seen a handful of times. The V call is TRBV6-6, the J call TRBJ2-1; TRBD1 matches 7 bases. This CDR3 region has 15 residues. Germline trimming cut 0 bases from V and 4 bases from J; bases unmatched to any gene: 3. CDR1 is MNHNY and CDR2 is SVGAGI in the germline V gene (reference sequence). The CDR3 loop is CASSYSQGRYNEQFF. The CDR3 bases are TGTGCCAGCAGTTACTCACAGGGGCGGTACAATGAGCAGTTCTTC.

The chain employs TRBV20-1 and TRBJ2-5; D uncertain. Deletions cut 6 bases from V and 5 bases from J, with 13 bases between. This CDR3 comprises 12 residues. The germline gives CDR1 DFQATT, CDR2 SNEGSKA (reference sequence). The CDR3 nucleotides read TGCAGTGCCCTACTCCCGACCGAGACCCAGTACTTC. This sequence encodes CSALLPTETQYF.

Note on this clonotype: The junction and the germline gene differ at one end; a read error may be behind it. The chain has TRBV4-3 and TRBJ2-3, with D tentatively TRBD1 (6 bases). The germline CDR1 and CDR2 sequences are LGHNA and YSLEER. This CDR3 region has 15 residues. This CDR3 is CASNQGDKATDTQYF. CDR3 DNA sequence: TGCGCCAGCAACCAAGGGGACAAAGCCACAGATACGCAGTATTTT.

This rearrangement joins TRBV14 to TRBJ2-1, with TRBD1 matching 10 bases. With the DNA end fitting TRBJ2-7 better, the J assignment may be wrong. Germline CDR1 is SGHDN and CDR2 is FVKESK. This CDR3 comprises 17 residues. The CDR3 DNA follows: TGTGCCAGCAGCCCCTACACCGGGACAGGGGCTTACAATGAGCAGTACTTC. This translates into CASSPYTGTGAYNEQYF.

This clonotype was counted between two and nine times. This chain uses TRBV4-2 with TRBJ2-2, with D hard to call. Per the germline V gene, CDR1 is LGHNA and CDR2 is YNFKEQ. V gave up 1 base and J gave up 6 bases, with 6 bases separating them. The CDR3 consists of 13 residues. Here the CDR3 reads CASSQGIAGELFF. Here the CDR3 DNA reads TGTGCCAGCAGCCAAGGCATTGCCGGGGAGCTGTTTTTT.

The rearrangement uses TRBV11-3 and TRBJ2-5; 7 nucleotides line up with TRBD1. The CDR3 loop spans 15 amino acids. Germline-derived CDR1 and CDR2 are SGHNT and YENEEA. J gave up 5 bases and V 5 bases, and 11 bases lay outside the gene matches. CDR3 DNA: TGTGCCAGCAGCCAATCGACAGGGATGGGGGAGACCCAGTACTTC. Amino acid sequence: CASSQSTGMGETQYF.

This chain links TRBV20-1 with TRBJ1-6; 7 bases are a match to TRBD1. V trimming: 5 bases; J trimming: 7 bases; junction bases outside the gene matches: 11. This CDR3 comprises 15 residues. CDR1 and CDR2 from the germline V gene are DFQATT and SNEGSKA (reference sequence). CDR3 DNA: TGCAGTGCTGGAGGGGGCAAATTGAAGAATTCACCCCTCCACTTT. Protein product: CSAGGGKLKNSPLHF.

The chain joins TRBV6-5 to TRBJ1-2; 10 bases fit TRBD1. The J segment lost 6 bases and the V segment lost 4 bases, leaving 11 bases of the junction unmatched. The CDR3 has 16 residues. CDR1 is MNHEY and CDR2 is SVGAGI in the germline V gene. The CDR3 loop is CASSSLGQGFEDGYTF. The CDR3 nucleotides are TGTGCCAGCAGTTCATTGGGACAGGGGTTTGAGGATGGCTACACCTTC.

This clonotype has only a few counts. J is TRBJ1-5 and V is TRBV4-1; D unresolved. V was cut by 4 bases and J by 6 bases, with 16 bases left in between. The CDR3 is made up of 15 amino acids. Germline V gene sequence: CDR1 MGHRA, CDR2 YSYEKL. CDR3 protein: CASSLVGPVGQPQHF. The CDR3 coding sequence is TGCGCCAGCAGCCTAGTAGGGCCTGTGGGTCAGCCCCAGCATTTT.

V and J are TRBV4-1 and TRBJ1-1, with D possibly TRBD1 on 5 matching bases. Germline assignment: CDR1 MGHRA and CDR2 YSYEKL. The V and J ends lost 4 bases and 8 bases respectively, with 20 bases between them. This CDR3 is 15 amino acids long. CDR3 DNA sequence: TGCGCCAGCAGCCTATCGACAGTTTCTTGGGGGGAAGCTTTCTTT. Its translation is CASSLSTVSWGEAFF.